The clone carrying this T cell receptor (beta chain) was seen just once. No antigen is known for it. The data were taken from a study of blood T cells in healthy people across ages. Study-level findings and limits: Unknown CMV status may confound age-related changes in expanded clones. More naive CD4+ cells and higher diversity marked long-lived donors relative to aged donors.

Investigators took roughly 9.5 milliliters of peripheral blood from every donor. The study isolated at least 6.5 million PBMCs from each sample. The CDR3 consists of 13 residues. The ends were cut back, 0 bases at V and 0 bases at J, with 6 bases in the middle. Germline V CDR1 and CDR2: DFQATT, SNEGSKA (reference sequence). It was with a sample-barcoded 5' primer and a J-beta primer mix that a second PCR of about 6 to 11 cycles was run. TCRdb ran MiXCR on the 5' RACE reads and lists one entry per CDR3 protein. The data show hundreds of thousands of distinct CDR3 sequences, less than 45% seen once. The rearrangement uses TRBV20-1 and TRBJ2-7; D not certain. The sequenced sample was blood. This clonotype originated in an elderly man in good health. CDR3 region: CSARDLDSYEQYF. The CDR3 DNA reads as TGCAGTGCTAGAGATTTGGACTCCTACGAGCAGTACTTC.